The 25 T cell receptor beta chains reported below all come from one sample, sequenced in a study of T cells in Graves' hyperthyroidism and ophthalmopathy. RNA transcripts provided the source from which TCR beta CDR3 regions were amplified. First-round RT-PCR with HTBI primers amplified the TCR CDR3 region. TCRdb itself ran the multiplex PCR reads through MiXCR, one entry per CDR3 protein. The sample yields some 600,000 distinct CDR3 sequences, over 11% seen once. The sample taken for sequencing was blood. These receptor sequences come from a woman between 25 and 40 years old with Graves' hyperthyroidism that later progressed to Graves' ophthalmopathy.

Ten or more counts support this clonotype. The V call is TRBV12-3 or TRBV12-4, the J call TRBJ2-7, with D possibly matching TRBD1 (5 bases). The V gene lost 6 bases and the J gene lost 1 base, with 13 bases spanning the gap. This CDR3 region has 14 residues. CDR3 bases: TGTGCCAGCAGCCCGGTCAGGGAATCCTACGAGCAGTACTTC. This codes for CASSPVRESYEQYF.

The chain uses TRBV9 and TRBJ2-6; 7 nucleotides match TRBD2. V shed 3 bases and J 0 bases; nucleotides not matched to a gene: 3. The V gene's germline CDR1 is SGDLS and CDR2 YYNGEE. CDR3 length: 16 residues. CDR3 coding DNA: TGTGCCAGCAGCGGGGGGGGGAGCTCTGGGGCCAACGTCCTGACTTTC. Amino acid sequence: CASSGGGSSGANVLTF.

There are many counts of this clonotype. CDR3 DNA sequence: TGCAGTGCTCCAGGTGGGGGACACAATCAGCCCCAGCATTTT. It is translated as CSAPGGGHNQPQHF. The chain carries TRBV20-1 and TRBJ1-5; D is perhaps TRBD1 (6 bases). The CDR3 covers 14 residues. The germline CDR1 and CDR2 sequences are DFQATT and SNEGSKA (reference sequence). Trimming removed 5 bases from V and 3 bases from J, with 14 bases in between.

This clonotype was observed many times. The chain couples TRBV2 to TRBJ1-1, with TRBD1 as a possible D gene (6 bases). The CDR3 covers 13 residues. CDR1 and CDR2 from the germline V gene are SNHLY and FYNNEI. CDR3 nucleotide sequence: TGTTTGCGGAGAGGGGGACTGAACACTGAAGCTTTCTTT. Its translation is CLRRGGLNTEAFF.

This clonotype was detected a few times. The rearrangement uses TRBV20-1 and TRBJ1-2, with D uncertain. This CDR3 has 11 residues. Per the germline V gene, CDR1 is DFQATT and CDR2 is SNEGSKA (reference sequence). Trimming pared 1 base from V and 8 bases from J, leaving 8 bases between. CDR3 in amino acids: CSARVESGYTF. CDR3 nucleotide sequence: TGCAGTGCTAGAGTGGAGAGCGGCTACACCTTC.

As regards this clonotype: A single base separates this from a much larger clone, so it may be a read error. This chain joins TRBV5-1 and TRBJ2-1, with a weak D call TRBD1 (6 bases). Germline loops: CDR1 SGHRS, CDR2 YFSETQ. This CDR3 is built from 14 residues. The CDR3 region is CASSLRDNNNAQFF. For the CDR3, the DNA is TGCGCCAGCAGCTTGCGGGACAACAACAATGCGCAGTTCTTC.

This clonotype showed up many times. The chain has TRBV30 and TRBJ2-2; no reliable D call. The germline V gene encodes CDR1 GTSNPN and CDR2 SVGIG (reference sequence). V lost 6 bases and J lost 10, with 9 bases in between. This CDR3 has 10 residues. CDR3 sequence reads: CACKVVELFF. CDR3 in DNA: TGTGCCTGCAAAGTGGTGGAGCTGTTTTTT.

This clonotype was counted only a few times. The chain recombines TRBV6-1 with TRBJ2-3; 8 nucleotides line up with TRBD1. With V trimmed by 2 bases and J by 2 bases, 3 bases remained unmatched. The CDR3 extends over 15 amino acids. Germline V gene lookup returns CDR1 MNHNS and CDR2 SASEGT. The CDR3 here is CASSEWTGNTDTQYF. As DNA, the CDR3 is TGTGCCAGCAGTGAATGGACAGGGAACACAGATACGCAGTATTTT.

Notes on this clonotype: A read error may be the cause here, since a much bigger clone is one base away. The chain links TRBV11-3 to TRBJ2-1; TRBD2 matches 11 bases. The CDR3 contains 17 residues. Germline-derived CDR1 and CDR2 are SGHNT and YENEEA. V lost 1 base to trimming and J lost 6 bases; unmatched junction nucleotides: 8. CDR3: CASSLGLRLAGGNEQFF. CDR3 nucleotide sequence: TGTGCCAGCAGCTTAGGTCTACGGCTAGCGGGAGGCAATGAGCAGTTCTTC.

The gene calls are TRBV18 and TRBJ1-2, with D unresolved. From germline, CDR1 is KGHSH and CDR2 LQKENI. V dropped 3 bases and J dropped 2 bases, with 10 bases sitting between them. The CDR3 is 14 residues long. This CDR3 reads CASSPSKGNYGYTF. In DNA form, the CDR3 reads TGTGCCAGCTCACCGTCAAAAGGCAACTATGGCTACACCTTC.

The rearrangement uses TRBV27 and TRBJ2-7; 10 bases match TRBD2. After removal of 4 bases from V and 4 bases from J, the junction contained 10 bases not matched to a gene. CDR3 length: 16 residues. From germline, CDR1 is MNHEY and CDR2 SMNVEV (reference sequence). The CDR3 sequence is CASSSLAGGFAYEQYF. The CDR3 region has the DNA TGTGCCAGCAGTTCCTTAGCGGGAGGATTTGCTTACGAGCAGTACTTC.

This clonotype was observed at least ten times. This CDR3 is CAWISSGYTF. CDR3 DNA: TGTGCCTGGATAAGTTCTGGCTACACCTTC. The gene calls are TRBV30 and TRBJ1-2; D gene ambiguous. The ends were cut back, 4 bases at V and 7 bases at J, with 7 bases in the middle. The CDR3 contains 10 residues. Germline V gene lookup returns CDR1 GTSNPN and CDR2 SVGIG (reference sequence).

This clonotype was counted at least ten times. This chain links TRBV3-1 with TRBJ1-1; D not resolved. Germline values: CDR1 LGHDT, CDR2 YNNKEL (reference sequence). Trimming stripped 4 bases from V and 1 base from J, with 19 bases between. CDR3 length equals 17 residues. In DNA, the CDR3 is TGTGCCAGCAGCCCCTGGACGTCTTCAACGACGAACACTGAAGCTTTCTTT. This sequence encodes CASSPWTSSTTNTEAFF.

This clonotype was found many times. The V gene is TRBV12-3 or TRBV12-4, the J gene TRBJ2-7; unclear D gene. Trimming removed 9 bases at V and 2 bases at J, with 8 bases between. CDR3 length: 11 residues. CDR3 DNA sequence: TGTGCCAGTGCCAGGACCTACGAGCAGTACTTC. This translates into CASARTYEQYF.

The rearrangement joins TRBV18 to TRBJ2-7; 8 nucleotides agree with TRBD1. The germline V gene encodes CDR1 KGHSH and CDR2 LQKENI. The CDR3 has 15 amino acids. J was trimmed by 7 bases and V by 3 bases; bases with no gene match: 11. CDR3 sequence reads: CASSPRPDRVGEQYF. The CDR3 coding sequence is TGTGCCAGCTCACCTCGTCCGGACAGGGTTGGAGAGCAGTACTTC.

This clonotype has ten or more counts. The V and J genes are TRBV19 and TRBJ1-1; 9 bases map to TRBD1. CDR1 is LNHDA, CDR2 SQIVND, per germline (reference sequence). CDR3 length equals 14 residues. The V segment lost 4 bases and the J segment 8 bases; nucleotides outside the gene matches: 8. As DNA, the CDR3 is TGTGCCAGTAGTAGTCCCGGGACAGGGTTCGAAGCTTTCTTT. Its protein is CASSSPGTGFEAFF.

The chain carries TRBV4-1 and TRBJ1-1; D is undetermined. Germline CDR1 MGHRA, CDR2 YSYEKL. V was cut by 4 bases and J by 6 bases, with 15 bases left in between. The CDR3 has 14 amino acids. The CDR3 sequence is CASSPRSGPSEAFF. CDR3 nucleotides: TGCGCCAGCAGCCCGAGGTCCGGACCTTCTGAAGCTTTCTTT.

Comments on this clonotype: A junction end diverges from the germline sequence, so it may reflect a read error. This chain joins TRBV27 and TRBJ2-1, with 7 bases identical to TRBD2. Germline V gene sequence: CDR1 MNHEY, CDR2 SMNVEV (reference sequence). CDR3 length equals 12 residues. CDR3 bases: TGTGCCAGTAGACCTTCTGGCGGGAGATTAATCTTC. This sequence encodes CASRPSGGRLIF.

The CDR3 DNA reads as TGTGCCAGCAGCCTCGACGGGACAGGGATGTCCCAGCCCCAGCATTTT. It is translated as CASSLDGTGMSQPQHF. The gene calls are TRBV3-1 and TRBJ1-5, with 9 bases lining up with TRBD1. Trimming took 4 bases from V and 7 from J; bases not matched to a gene: 11. The CDR3 loop spans 16 amino acids. Germline assignment: CDR1 LGHDT and CDR2 YNNKEL (reference sequence).

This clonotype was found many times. CDR3 DNA: TGTGCCAGCAGAAGCGGGGAGGGACTAGCGTGGGGAGGGGAGCAGTACTTC. Its translation: CASRSGEGLAWGGEQYF. The chain carries TRBV12-3 or TRBV12-4 and TRBJ2-7; 10 positions agree with TRBD2. Trimming took 6 bases from V and 7 from J; bases not matched to a gene: 18. This CDR3 is 17 amino acids long.

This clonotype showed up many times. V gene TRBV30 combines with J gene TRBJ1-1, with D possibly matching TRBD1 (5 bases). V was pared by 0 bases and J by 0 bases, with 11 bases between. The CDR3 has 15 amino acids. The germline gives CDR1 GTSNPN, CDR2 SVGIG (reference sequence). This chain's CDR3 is CAWSVGGKMNTEAFF. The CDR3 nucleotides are TGTGCCTGGAGTGTCGGGGGGAAAATGAACACTGAAGCTTTCTTT.

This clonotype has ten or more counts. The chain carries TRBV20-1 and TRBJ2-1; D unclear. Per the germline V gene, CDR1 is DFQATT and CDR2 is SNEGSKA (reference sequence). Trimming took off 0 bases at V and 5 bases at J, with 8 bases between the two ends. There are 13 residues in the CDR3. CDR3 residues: CSAREQQDNEQFF. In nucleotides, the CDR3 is TGCAGTGCTAGAGAACAACAAGACAATGAGCAGTTCTTC.

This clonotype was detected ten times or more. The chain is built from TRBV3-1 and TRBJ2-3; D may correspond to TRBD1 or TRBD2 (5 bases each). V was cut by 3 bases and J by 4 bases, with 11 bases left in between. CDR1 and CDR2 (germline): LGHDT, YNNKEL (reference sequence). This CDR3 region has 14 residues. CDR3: CASSHSTGPDTQYF. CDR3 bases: TGTGCCAGCAGCCATTCGACGGGACCAGATACGCAGTATTTT.

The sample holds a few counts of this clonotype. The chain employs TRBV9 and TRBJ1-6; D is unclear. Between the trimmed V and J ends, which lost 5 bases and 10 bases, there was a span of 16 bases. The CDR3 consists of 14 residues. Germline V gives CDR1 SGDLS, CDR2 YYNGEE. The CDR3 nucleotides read TGTGCCAGCAGTGCGGCCCAGCTCTTCTCACCCCTCCACTTT. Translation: CASSAAQLFSPLHF.

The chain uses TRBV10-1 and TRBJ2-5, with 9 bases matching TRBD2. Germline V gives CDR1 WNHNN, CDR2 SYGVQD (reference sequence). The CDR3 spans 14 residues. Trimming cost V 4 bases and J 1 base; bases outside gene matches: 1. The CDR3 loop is CASSGGGVQETQYF. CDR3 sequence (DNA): TGCGCCAGCAGTGGCGGGGGGGTCCAAGAGACCCAGTACTTC.